This T cell receptor beta chain is from a study of T cell repertoires in cytomegalovirus infection. TCRdb re-called the reads with MiXCR, one entry per CDR3 protein. The data contain 830,000 or so distinct CDR3 sequences, around a third of them singletons. Concerning this clonotype: The antigen remains undetermined.

The sample here was cultured CD8+ T cells from PBMCs, taken from culture after CMV antigen stimulation. The sequence derives from a human donor in good health (CMV status not recorded). Some clones in this sample may be carry-over from other donors' samples.

CDR3 region: CASSLQGPPTEAFF. The CDR3 DNA follows: TGTGCCAGCTCACTACAGGGACCTCCCACTGAAGCTTTCTTT. The chain has TRBV18 and TRBJ1-1; perhaps TRBD1 as D (6 bases). Germline V gives CDR1 KGHSH, CDR2 LQKENI. With 4 bases removed from V and 4 bases from J, the gap between germline ends came to 13 bases. The CDR3 is made up of 14 amino acids. Full variable domain (rest looked up from reference TRBV18 and TRBJ1-1): NAGVMQNPRHLVRRRGQEARLRCSPMKGHSHVYWYRQLPEEGLKFMVYLQKENIIDESGMPKERFSAEFPKEGPSILRIQQVVRGDSAAYFCASSLQGPPTEAFFGQGTRLTVV.